A single T cell receptor beta chain is shown here with its context. It lacks a known antigen. There are no base qualities to consult, and no much larger clone falls within one base. The CDR3, cysteine through phenylalanine, is 14 amino acids long. The retained sequence is limited to the CDR3, 42 bases, with the frame set at the first base. The junction carries 10 bases between V and J, which are trimmed by 4 bases and 0 bases respectively. According to the germline V gene, CDR1 reads SGHRS and CDR2 reads YFSETQ. This record comes from a study of identifying expanded T cells in peripheral blood (dated by TCRdb to the late 2010s). About the investigation overall: Technical replicates were generated by sequencing separate aliquots of the same genomic DNA pool, and four replicates were compared pairwise.

General findings and caveats noted by the study authors: The binomial model flagged approximately 1.2 differentially abundant clones between technical replicates, compared with about 16.4 over around two weeks and 19 over four weeks. Both the number of clones called differentially abundant and the false-positive rate were significantly reduced by the beta-binomial model across all healthy-donor time intervals. Variance in clone template counts between roughly two-week samples significantly increased with total template count across all healthy donors. The authors expected biological variance in healthy repertoires might increase further over much longer intervals such as months to years.

TCRbeta CDR3 regions were profiled with the immunoSEQ Assay using bias-controlled multiplex PCR amplification of genomic DNA. The paper's data handling went like this. To quantify the absolute abundance of each unique TCRbeta CDR3 region, the sequences were collapsed and filtered. Differential abundance was assessed using a binomial (Fisher-equivalent) model and a beta-binomial model in which time-dependent variance fitted from healthy donors was added. Clones with fewer than 5 combined templates were removed, and differential abundance was called for clones with a Benjamini-Hochberg FDR below 0.01. In the beta-binomial model, variance was expressed as a function of the total template count across the two samples, in the form v = (b*log(k)+a)^2. TCRdb re-hosts the immuneACCESS table, in-frame sequences only. Its copies lack some clones; in the studies checked, an unresolved V gene accounts for under half of them, and the cause for the rest is not known. The DNA gave D and trimming, while V, J and clone size come from that table. The sample records about 94,000 clones, nearly 90% of which are singletons. The top ten clones comprise 4.5% to 7% of the sample.

No immune events such as infections were documented for the healthy donors during the collection period. Healthy-donor blood repertoires served as a training cohort to calibrate time-dependent variance in a beta-binomial model of T-cell clone differential abundance. There were some ten healthy donors in the training cohort, of whom 3 were female and 7 were male. An age range of roughly 29 to 64 years, with an average of roughly 45 years, was recorded for the donors. Whole blood, obtained from a commercial supplier, was collected from each healthy donor at three time points spaced around 2 weeks apart. For immunosequencing, genomic DNA was extracted from unsorted whole blood.

This sequence uses TRBV5-1 and TRBJ1-1, and TRBD1 may be the D gene, going by 5 matching bases. The TCR originated in a person aged 18 to 75 in good health. Sequenced: blood. The DNA sequence reads TGCGCCAGCAGCCGGGAGGGGATGAACACTGAAGCTTTCTTT. It translates to CASSREGMNTEAFF.